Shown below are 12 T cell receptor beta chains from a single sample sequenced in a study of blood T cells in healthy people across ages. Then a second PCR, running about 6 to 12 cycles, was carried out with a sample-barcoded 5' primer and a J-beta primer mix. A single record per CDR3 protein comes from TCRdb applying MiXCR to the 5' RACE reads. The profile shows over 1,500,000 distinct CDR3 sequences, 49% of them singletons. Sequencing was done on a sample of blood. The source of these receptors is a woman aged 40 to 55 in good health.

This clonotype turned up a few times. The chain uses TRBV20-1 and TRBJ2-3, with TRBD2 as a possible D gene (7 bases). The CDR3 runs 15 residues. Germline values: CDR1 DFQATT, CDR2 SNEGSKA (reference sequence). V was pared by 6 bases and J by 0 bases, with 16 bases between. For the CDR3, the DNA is TGCAGTGCCCTGAGGGGGGGGAGAAGCACAGATACGCAGTATTTT. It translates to CSALRGGRSTDTQYF.

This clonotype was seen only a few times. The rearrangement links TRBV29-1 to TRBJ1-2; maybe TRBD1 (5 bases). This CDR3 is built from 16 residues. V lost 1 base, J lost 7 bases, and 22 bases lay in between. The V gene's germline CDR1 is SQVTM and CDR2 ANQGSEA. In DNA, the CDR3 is TGCAGCGTTGAAGGGCGGGACGGCCTTTCCTCCCGTGGCTACACCTTC. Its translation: CSVEGRDGLSSRGYTF.

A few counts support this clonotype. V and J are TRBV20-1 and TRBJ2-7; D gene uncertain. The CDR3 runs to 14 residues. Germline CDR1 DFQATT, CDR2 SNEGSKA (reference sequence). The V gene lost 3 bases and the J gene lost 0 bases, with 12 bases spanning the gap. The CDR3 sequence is CSASPKRISYEQYF. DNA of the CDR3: TGCAGTGCTAGTCCTAAGAGGATCTCCTACGAGCAGTACTTC.

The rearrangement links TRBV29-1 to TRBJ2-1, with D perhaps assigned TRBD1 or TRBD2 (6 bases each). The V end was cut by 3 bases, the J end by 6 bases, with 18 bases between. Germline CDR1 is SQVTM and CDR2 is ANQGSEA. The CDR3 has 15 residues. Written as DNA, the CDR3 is TGCAGCGTTGAGGATGGGGGGCAATTGATCAATGAGCAGTTCTTC. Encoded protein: CSVEDGGQLINEQFF.

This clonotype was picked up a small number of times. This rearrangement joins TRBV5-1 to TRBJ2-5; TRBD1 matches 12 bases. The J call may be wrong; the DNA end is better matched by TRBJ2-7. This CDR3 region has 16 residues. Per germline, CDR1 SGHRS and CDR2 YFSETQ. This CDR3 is CASSIGSGTGGSEQYF. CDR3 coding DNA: TGCGCCAGCAGCATAGGATCCGGGACAGGGGGCTCCGAGCAGTACTTC.

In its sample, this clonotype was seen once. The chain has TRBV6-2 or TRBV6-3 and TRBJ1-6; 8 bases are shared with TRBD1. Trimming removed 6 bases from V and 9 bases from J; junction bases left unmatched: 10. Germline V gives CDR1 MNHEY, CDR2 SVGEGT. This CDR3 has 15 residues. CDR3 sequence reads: CASSFGTGGFSPLHF. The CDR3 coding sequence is TGTGCCAGCAGCTTCGGGACAGGAGGCTTTTCACCCCTCCACTTT.

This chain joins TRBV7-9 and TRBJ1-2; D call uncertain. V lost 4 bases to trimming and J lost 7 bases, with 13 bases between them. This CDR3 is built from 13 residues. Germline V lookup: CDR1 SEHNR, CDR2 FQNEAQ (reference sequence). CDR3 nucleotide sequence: TGTGCCAGCAGCTCTATTGGTAATGGTGGCTACACCTTC. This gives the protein CASSSIGNGGYTF.

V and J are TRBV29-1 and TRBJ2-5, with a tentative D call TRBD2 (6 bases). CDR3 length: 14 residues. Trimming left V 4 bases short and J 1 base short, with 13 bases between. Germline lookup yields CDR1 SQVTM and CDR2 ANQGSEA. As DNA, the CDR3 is TGCAGCGTTGGCGGGGCCGCATCCCAAGAGACCCAGTACTTC. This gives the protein CSVGGAASQETQYF.

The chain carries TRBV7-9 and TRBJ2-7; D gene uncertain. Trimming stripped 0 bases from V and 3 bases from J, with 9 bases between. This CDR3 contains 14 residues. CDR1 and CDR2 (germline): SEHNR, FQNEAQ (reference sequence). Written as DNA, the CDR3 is TGTGCCAGCAGCTTAGCAGAGGCGATCTACGAGCAGTACTTC. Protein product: CASSLAEAIYEQYF.

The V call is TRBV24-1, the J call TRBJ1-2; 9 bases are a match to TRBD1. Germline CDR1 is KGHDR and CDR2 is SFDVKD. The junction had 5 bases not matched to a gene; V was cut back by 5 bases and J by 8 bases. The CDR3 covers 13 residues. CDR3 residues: CATSAADRGGYTF. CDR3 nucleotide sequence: TGTGCCACCAGTGCTGCGGACAGGGGAGGCTACACCTTC.

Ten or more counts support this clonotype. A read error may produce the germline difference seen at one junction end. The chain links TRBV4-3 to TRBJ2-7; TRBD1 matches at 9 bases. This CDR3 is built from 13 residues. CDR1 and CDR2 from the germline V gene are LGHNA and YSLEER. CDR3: CASSAGQGYEQYF. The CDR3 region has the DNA TGTGCCAGCAGTGCGGGACAGGGCTACGAGCAGTACTTC.

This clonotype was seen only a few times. As DNA, the CDR3 is TGTGCCAGCAGTTCCCGAGTGAGAGAGTACGAGCAGTACTTC. It specifies CASSSRVREYEQYF. V is TRBV6-6 and J is TRBJ2-7; D is unresolved. The CDR3 extends over 14 amino acids. V lost 4 bases to trimming and J lost 4 bases, with 14 bases between them. Looked up from germline, CDR1 is MNHNY and CDR2 is SVGAGI (reference sequence).